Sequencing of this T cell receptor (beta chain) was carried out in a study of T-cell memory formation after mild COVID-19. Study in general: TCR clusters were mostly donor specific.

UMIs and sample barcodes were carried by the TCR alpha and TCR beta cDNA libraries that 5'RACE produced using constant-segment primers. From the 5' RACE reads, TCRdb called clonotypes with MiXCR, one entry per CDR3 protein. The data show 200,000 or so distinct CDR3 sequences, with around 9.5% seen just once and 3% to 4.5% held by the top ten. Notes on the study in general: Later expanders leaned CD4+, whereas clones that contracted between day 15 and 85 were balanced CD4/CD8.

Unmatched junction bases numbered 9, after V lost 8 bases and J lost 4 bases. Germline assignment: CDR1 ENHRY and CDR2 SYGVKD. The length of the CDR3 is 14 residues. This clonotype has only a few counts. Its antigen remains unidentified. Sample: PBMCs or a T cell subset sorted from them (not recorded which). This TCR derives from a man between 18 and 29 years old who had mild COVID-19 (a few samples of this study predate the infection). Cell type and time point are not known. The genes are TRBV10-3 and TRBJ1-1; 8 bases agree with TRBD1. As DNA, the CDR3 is TGTGCCATCTCGCCTCAGGGGGCGACCACTGAAGCTTTCTTT. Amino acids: CAISPQGATTEAFF.